Sequencing of this T cell receptor (beta chain) was carried out in a study of cytotoxic CD8 clonotypes in ibrutinib-treated CLL. Overall study: Among patients, around 25 responded partially and 2 completely; some 15 then stayed remitted and some twelve progressed after median around 70 months. Overall study results and limits: Increased clonality at ibrutinib response gave way to a return toward baseline at progression. Shared public clonotypes were rare, and on treatment they either got smaller or stayed the same.

As to this clone: The antigen remains undetermined.

Repertoires were generated with immunoSEQ multiplex PCR, while TCRdb's copy carries only in-frame clones and drops some. This table has about 68,000 clones, around two thirds appearing once. For TCR beta libraries, about 2 micrograms of genomic DNA were obtained from cryopreserved PBMCs. The junction had 7 bases not matched to a gene; V was cut back by 2 bases and J by 7 bases. The CDR3 spans 15 residues. Germline V gene lookup returns CDR1 LNHDA and CDR2 SQIVND (reference sequence). The sequences come from PBMCs, collected after 12 months of ibrutinib treatment. The receptor was isolated from a human donor with chronic lymphocytic leukemia. The chain joins TRBV19 to TRBJ1-2, with 10 positions matching TRBD1. DNA of the CDR3: TGTGCCAGTAGTATACCAACCGGGACAGGGGCTGGCTACACCTTC. It specifies CASSIPTGTGAGYTF.